This T cell receptor beta chain stems from a study of T cells in Graves' hyperthyroidism and ophthalmopathy. In the study overall: Specimen type is peripheral blood, collected at initial diagnosis prior to any treatment.

With duration under 3 months, ophthalmopathy was active: Clinical Activity Score at least 3, NOSPECS at least 4. Orbital computed tomography and thyroid ultrasound, together with serum TRAb and thyroxine and clinical symptoms, were used for diagnoses. Trimming took 0 bases from V and 3 from J, leaving 4 bases between them. There are 13 residues in the CDR3. Per germline, CDR1 SNHLY and CDR2 FYNNEI. Amplified TCR beta CDR3 regions derived from RNA transcripts. HTBI primers were used for first-round RT-PCR of the TCR CDR3. MiXCR was run by TCRdb on the multiplex PCR reads, yielding one entry per CDR3 protein. Here the sample spans under 500,000 distinct CDR3 sequences, over 12% being singletons. This clonotype occurred many times.

The clonotype comes from a man aged 50-59 years with Graves' ophthalmopathy. The sequencing sample was made of blood. The rearrangement links TRBV2 to TRBJ2-3; D remains unclear. The CDR3 loop reads CASSEALTDTQYF. The DNA of the CDR3 is TGTGCCAGCAGTGAAGCTCTAACAGATACGCAGTATTTT.